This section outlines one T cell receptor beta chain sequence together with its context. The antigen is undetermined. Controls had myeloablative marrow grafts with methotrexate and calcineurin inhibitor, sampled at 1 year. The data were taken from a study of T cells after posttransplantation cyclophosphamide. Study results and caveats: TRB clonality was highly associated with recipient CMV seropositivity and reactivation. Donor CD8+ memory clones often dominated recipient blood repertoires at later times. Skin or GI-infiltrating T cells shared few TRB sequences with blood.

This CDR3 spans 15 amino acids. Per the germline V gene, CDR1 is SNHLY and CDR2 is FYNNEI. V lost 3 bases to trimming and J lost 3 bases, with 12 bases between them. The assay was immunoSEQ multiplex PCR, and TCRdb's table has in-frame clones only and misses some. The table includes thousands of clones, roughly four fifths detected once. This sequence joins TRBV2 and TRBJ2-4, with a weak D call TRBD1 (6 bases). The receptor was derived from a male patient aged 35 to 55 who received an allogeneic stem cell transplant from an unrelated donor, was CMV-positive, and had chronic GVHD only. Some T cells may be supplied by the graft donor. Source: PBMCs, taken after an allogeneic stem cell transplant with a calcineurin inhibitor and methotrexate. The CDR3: CASSDVQGVKNIQYF. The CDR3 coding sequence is TGTGCCAGCAGTGATGTACAGGGTGTCAAAAACATTCAGTACTTC.